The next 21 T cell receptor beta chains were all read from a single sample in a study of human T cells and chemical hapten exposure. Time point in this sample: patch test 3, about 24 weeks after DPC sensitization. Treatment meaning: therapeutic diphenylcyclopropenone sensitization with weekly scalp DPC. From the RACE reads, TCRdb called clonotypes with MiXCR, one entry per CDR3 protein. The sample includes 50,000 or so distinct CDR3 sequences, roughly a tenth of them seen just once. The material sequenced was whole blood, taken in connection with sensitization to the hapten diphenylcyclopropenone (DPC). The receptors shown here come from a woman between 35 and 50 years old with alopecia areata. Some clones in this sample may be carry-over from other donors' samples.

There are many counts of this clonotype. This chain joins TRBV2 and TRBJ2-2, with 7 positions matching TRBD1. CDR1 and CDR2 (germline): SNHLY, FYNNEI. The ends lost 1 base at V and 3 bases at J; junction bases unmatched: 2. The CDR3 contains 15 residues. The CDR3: CASSEGQGDTGELFF. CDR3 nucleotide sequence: TGTGCCAGCAGTGAAGGGCAGGGGGACACCGGGGAGCTGTTTTTT.

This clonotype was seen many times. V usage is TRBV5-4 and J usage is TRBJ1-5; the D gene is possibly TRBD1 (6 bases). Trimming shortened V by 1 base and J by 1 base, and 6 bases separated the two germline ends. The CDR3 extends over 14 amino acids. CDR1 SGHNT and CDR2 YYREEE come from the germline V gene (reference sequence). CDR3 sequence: CASSLQGSNQPQHF. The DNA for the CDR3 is TGTGCCAGCAGCTTGCAGGGGAGCAATCAGCCCCAGCATTTT.

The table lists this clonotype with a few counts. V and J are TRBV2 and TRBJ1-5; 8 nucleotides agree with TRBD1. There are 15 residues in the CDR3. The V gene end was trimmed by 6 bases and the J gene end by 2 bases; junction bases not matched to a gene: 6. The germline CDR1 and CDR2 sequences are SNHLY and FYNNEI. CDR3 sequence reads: CASSSGGAGNQPQHF. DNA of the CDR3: TGTGCCAGCAGCTCAGGGGGCGCGGGCAATCAGCCCCAGCATTTT.

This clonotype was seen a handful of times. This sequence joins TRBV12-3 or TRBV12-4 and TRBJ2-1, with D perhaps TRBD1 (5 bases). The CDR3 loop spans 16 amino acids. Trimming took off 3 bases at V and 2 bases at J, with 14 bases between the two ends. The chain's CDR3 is CASSFLQARPYNEQFF. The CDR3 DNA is TGTGCCAGCAGTTTTTTACAGGCTCGCCCCTACAATGAGCAGTTCTTC.

CDR3 in amino acids: CASSSGRDTGELFF. The CDR3 nucleotides are TGTGCCAGCAGTTCAGGGAGAGACACCGGGGAGCTGTTTTTT. This chain connects TRBV6-2 or TRBV6-3 to TRBJ2-2; D is perhaps TRBD1 or TRBD2 (5 bases each). Germline CDR1 is MNHEY and CDR2 is SVGEGT. V lost 4 bases and J lost 3, with 9 bases in between. This CDR3 has 14 amino acids.

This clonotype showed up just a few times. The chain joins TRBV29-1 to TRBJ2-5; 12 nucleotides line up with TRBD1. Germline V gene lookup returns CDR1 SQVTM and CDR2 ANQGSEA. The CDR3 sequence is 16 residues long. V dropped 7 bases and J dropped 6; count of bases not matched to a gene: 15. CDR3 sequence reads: CSALNGGTGGAKTQYF. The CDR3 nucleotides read TGCAGCGCCCTAAATGGCGGGACAGGGGGCGCAAAGACCCAGTACTTC.

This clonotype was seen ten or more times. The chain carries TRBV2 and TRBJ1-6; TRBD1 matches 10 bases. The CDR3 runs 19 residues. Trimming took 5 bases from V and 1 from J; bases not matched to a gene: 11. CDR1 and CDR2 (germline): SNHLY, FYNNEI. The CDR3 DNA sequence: TGTGCCAGCAGTTGGATCAGACAGGGGGCCCGATCCTATAATTCACCCCTCCACTTT. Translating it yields CASSWIRQGARSYNSPLHF. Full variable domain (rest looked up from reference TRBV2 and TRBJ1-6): EPEVTQTPSHQVTQMGQEVILRCVPISNHLYFYWYRQILGQKVEFLVSFYNNEISEKSEIFDDQFSVERPDGSNFTLKIRSTKLEDSAMYFCASSWIRQGARSYNSPLHFGNGTRLTVT.

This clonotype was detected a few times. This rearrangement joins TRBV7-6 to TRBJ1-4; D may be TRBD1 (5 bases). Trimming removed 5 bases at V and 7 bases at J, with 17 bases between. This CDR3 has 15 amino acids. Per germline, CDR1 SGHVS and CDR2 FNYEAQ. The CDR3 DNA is TGTGCCAGCAGCCACCGGCCGGGCGGGGGTGAAAAACTGTTTTTT. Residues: CASSHRPGGGEKLFF.

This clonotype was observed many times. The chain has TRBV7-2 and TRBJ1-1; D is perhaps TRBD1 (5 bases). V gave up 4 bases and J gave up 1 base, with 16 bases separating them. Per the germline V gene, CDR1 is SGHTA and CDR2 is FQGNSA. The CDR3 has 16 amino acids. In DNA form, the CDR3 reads TGTGCCAGCAGCTCTGGGACCCCAAGGGGGAACACTGAAGCTTTCTTT. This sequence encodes CASSSGTPRGNTEAFF.

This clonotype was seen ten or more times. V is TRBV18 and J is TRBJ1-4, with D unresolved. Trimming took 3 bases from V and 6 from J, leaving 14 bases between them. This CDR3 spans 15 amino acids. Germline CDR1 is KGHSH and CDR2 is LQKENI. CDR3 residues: CASSPLTGSDEKLFF. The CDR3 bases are TGTGCCAGCTCACCTCTAACCGGGTCGGATGAAAAACTGTTTTTT.

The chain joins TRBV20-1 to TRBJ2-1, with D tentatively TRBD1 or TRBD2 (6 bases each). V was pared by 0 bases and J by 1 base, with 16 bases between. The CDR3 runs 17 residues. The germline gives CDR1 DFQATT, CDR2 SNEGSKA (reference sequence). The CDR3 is CSARDRGGRRSYNEQFF. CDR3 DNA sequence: TGCAGTGCTAGAGACCGAGGGGGGCGCCGATCCTACAATGAGCAGTTCTTC.

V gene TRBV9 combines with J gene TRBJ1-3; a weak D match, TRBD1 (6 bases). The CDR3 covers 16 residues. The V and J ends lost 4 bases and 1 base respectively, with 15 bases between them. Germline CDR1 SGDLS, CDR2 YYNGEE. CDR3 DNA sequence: TGTGCCAGCAGCATGTACAGGGATCCTTCTGGAAACACCATATATTTT. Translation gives CASSMYRDPSGNTIYF.

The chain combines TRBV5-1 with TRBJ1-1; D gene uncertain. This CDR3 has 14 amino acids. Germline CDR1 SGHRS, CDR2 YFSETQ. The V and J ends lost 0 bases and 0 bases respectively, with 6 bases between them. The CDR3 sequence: CASSLGSLNTEAFF. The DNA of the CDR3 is TGCGCCAGCAGCTTGGGCAGCTTGAACACTGAAGCTTTCTTT.

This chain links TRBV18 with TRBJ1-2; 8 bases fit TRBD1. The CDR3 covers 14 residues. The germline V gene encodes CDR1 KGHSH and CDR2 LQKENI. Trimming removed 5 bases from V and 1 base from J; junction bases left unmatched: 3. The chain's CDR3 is CASSEGQVNYGYTF. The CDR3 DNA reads TGTGCCAGCTCAGAGGGACAGGTTAACTATGGCTACACCTTC.

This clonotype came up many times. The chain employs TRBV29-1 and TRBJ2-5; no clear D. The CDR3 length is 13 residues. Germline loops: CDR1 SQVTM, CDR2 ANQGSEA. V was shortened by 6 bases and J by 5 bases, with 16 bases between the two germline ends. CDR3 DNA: TGCAGCGTCCACACCCCCCGGTACGAGACCCAGTACTTC. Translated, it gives CSVHTPRYETQYF.

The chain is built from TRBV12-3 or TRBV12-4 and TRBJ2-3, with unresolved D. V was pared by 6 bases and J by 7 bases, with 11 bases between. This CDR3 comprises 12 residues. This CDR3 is CASSPDPYTQYF. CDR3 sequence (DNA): TGTGCCAGCAGCCCTGATCCCTATACGCAGTATTTT.

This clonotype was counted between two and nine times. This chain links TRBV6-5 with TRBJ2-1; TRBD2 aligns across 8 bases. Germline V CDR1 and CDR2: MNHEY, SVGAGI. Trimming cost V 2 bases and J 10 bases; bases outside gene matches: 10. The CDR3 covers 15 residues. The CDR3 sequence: CASSYGGGPQGEQFF. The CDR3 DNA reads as TGTGCCAGCAGTTACGGCGGGGGGCCGCAGGGAGAGCAGTTCTTC.

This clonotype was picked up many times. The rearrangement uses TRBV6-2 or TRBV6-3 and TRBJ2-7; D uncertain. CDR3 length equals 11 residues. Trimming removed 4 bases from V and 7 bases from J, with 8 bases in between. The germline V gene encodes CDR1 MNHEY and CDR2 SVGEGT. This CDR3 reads CASSFPKEQYF. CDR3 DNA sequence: TGTGCCAGCAGTTTCCCCAAGGAGCAGTACTTC.

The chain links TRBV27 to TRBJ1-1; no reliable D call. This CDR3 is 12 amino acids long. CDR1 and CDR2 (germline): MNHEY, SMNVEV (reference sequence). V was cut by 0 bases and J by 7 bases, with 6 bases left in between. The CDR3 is CASSLSGLEAFF. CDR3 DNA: TGTGCCAGCAGTTTATCCGGCCTTGAAGCTTTCTTT.

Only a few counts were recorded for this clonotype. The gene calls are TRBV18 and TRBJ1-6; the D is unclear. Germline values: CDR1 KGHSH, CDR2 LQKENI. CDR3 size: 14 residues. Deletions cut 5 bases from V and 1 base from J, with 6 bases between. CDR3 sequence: CASSSDSYNSPLHF. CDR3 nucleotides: TGTGCCAGCTCATCTGATTCCTATAATTCACCCCTCCACTTT.

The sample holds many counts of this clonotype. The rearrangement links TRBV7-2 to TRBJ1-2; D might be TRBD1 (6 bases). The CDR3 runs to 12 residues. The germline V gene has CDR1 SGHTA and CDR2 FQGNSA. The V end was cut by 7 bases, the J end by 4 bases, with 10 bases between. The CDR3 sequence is CASTAQGYGYTF. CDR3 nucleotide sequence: TGTGCCAGCACCGCACAGGGCTATGGCTACACCTTC.